A selection of T cell receptor beta chains follows, all from one sample in a study of human T cells and chemical hapten exposure. TCRdb ran MiXCR on the RACE reads and lists one entry per CDR3 protein. This sample yields some 53,000 distinct CDR3 sequences, of which approximately 10% are seen a single time; 1.8% belongs to the top ten. Material: whole blood, obtained in connection with sensitization to the hapten diphenylcyclopropenone (DPC). The receptors were gathered from a woman aged 40 to 55 with alopecia areata. Some clones in this sample may be carry-over from other donors' samples. Each CDR3 is given with its conserved first and last residue. A D gene is named only where the DNA matches it firmly. The size entry is marked missing in some rows and otherwise reads once, few, many or a size class.

D gene: NA; J gene: TRBJ2-7; clone size: NA; V gene: TRBV18; CDR3 DNA: TGTGCCAGCTCATTCCGGGACGGCGAGCAGTACTTC; CDR3 protein: CASSFRDGEQYF
D gene: NA; J gene: TRBJ2-2; clone size: many; V gene: TRBV2; CDR3 DNA: TGTGCCAGCAGTGTTTACGGGGGGCCATCCGGGGAGCTGTTTTTT; CDR3 protein: CASSVYGGPSGELFF
D gene: NA; J gene: TRBJ2-5; clone size: once; V gene: TRBV18; CDR3 DNA: TGTGCCAGCTCACCACGGAATCCTCGACAGAAAGAGACCCAGTACTTC; CDR3 protein: CASSPRNPRQKETQYF
D gene: NA; J gene: TRBJ2-3; clone size: NA; V gene: TRBV7-2; CDR3 DNA: TGTGCCAGCAGCTTAGGGCTAAATGCAGATACGCAGTATTTT; CDR3 protein: CASSLGLNADTQYF
D gene: TRBD2; J gene: TRBJ2-3; clone size: few; V gene: TRBV7-8; CDR3 DNA: TGTGCCAGCAGCTTCACTAGCGGGGGGGCCTCAGATACGCAGTATTTT; CDR3 protein: CASSFTSGGASDTQYF
D gene: NA; J gene: TRBJ2-7; clone size: few; V gene: TRBV2; CDR3 DNA: TGTGCCACCGCTGATAGCACATCCTACGAGCAGTACTTC; CDR3 protein: CATADSTSYEQYF
D gene: TRBD2; J gene: TRBJ2-3; clone size: NA; V gene: TRBV5-1; CDR3 DNA: TGCGCCAGCAGCCCGCGGGGGATTAGCACAGATACGCAGTATTTT; CDR3 protein: CASSPRGISTDTQYF
D gene: NA; J gene: TRBJ1-3; clone size: many; V gene: TRBV28; CDR3 DNA: TGTGCCAGCAGTTCCCCGGCCAGCTCTGGAAACACCATATATTTT; CDR3 protein: CASSSPASSGNTIYF
D gene: TRBD1; J gene: TRBJ1-5; clone size: NA; V gene: TRBV29-1; CDR3 DNA: TGCAGCGCAGGGACAGGCCGCAATCAGCCCCAGCATTTT; CDR3 protein: CSAGTGRNQPQHF
D gene: NA; J gene: TRBJ1-2; clone size: many; V gene: TRBV10-3; CDR3 DNA: TGTGCCATCAGTGGAGGGGAGCGTGGCTACACCTTC; CDR3 protein: CAISGGERGYTF